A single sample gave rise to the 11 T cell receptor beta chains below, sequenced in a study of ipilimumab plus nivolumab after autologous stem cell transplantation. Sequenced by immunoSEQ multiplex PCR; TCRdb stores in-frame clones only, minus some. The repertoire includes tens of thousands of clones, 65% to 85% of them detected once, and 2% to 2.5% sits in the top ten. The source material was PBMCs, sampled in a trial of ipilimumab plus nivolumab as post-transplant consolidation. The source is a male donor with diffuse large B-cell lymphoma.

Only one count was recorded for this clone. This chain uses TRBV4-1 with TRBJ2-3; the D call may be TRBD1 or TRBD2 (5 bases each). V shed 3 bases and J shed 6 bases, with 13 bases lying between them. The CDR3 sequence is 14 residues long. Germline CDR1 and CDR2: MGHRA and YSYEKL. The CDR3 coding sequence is TGCGCCAGCAGCCAGTACTTGGGGGAGGATACGCAGTATTTT. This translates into CASSQYLGEDTQYF.

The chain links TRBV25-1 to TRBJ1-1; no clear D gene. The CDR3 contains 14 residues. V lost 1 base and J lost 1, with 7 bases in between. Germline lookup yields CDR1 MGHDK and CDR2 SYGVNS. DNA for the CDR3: TGTGCCAGCAGTGAATGGGCAGCGAACACTGAAGCTTTCTTT. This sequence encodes CASSEWAANTEAFF.

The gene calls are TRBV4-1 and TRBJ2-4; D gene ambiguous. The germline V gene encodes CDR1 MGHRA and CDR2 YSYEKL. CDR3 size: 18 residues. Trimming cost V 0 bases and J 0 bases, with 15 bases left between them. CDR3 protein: CASSQDFTDALAKNIQYF. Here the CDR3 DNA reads TGCGCCAGCAGCCAAGATTTTACGGACGCTTTAGCCAAAAACATTCAGTACTTC.

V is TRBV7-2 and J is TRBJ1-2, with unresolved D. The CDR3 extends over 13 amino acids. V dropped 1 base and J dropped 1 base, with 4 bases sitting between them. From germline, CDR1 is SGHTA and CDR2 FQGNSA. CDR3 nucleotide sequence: TGTGCCAGCAGCTTAGGGGATAACTATGGCTACACCTTC. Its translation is CASSLGDNYGYTF.

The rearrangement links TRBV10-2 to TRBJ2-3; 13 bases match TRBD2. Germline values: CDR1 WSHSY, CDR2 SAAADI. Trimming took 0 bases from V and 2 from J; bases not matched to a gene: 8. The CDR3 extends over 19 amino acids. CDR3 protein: CASSESGLGTSGVTDTQYF. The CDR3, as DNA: TGCGCCAGCAGTGAGTCGGGTCTCGGGACTAGCGGGGTCACAGATACGCAGTATTTT.

DNA of the CDR3: TGCGCCAGCAGAGTCACGACAGAAAGCTCCTACGAGCAGTACTTC. It specifies CASRVTTESSYEQYF. The J gene is TRBJ2-7, the V gene TRBV5-1; D might be TRBD1 (5 bases). The V gene lost 5 bases and the J gene lost 0 bases, with 15 bases spanning the gap. There are 15 residues in the CDR3. CDR1 and CDR2 (germline): SGHRS, YFSETQ.

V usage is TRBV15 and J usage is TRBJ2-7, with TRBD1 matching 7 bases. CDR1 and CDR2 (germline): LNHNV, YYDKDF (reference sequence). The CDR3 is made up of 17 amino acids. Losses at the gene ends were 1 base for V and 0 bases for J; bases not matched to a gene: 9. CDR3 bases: TGTGCCACCAGCAGAGTCGAGACAGGGTCTATCTCCTACGAGCAGTACTTC. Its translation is CATSRVETGSISYEQYF.

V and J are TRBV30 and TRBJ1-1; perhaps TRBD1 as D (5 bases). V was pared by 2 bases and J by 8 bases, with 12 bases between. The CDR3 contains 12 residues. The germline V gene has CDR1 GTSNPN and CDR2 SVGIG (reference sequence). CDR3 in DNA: TGTGCCTGGAGTCGGGGTAGGACAGAAGCTTTCTTT. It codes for CAWSRGRTEAFF.

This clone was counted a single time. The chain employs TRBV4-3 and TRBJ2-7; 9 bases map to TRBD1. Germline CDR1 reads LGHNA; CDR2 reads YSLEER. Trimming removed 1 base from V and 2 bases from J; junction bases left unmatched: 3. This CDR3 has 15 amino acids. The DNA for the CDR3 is TGCGCCAGCAGCCAAGGGGACAGGGACGCCTACGAGCAGTACTTC. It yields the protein CASSQGDRDAYEQYF.

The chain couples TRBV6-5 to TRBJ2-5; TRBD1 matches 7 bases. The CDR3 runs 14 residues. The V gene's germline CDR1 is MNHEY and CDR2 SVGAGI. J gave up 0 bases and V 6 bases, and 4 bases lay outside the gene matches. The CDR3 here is CASRDRLDQETQYF. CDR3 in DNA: TGTGCCAGCAGGGACAGGTTAGACCAAGAGACCCAGTACTTC.

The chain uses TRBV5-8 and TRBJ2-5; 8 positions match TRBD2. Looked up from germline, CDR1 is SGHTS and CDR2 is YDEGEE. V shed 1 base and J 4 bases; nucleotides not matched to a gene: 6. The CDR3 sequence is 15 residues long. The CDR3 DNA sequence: TGTGCCAGCAGCTTGACCGGGGGGGCCACAGAGACCCAGTACTTC. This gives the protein CASSLTGGATETQYF.